Sequencing of this T cell receptor beta chain was carried out in a study of Ad26.COV2.S vaccination and SARS-CoV-2 variants. Produced via immunoSEQ multiplex PCR; TCRdb's table is partial and in-frame only. The sample has about 440,000 clones, 87% seen once. As to treatment: some 19 received Ad26.COV2.S at low or high dose, single or two shots; roughly 5 received placebo; per-sample allocation not given. Sampling happened 63 days after the first vaccine or placebo injection. SARS-CoV-2 spike from the Wuhan strain was encoded by the vaccine, an Ad26 vector. The origin of this receptor is a person between 18 and 60 years old who received the Ad26.COV2.S COVID-19 vaccine or a placebo. This sample comprised peripheral blood, obtained in a trial of Ad26.COV2.S vaccine versus placebo.

The CDR3 DNA sequence: TGCGCCAGCAGCGATAGGCTCGGCACCGGGGAGCTGTTTTTT. It specifies CASSDRLGTGELFF. J is TRBJ2-2 and V is TRBV4-3; no reliable D call. The V end was cut by 5 bases, the J end by 4 bases, with 11 bases between. This CDR3 is built from 14 residues. Germline V gene data show CDR1 as LGHNA and CDR2 as YSLEER.